These T cell receptor beta chains were read from a single sample in a study of identical twins. TCRdb reanalysed the 5' RACE reads using MiXCR and keeps one entry per CDR3 protein. The sample has 460,000 or so distinct CDR3 sequences, over 12% seen once. Another study also made use of these data, one on yellow fever vaccine responses in identical twins.

The sample taken for sequencing was CD4+ T cells sorted from blood. The receptor set was obtained from a woman between 18 and 30 years old in good health. Both conserved end residues are part of each CDR3. The D gene is left open where the match is weak. Where a row states a size, it is once, few, many or the class of an expanded clone; other rows omit it.

NA,TRBV7-2,TRBJ2-4,TRBD1,CASSWGQGEYKNIQYF,TGTGCCAGCAGCTGGGGACAGGGGGAATACAAAAACATTCAGTACTTC
few,TRBV5-1,TRBJ2-2,NA,CASSLSLGGHTGELFF,TGCGCCAGCAGCTTGTCCTTGGGTGGGCACACCGGGGAGCTGTTTTTT
NA,TRBV7-2,TRBJ2-7,TRBD1,CASSLAGTGGIHEQYF,TGTGCCAGCAGCTTAGCCGGGACAGGGGGCATCCACGAGCAGTACTTC
few,TRBV2,TRBJ2-5,NA,CASSETRGRETQYF,TGTGCCAGCAGTGAAACCAGGGGGAGGGAGACCCAGTACTTC
many,TRBV7-2,TRBJ2-3,TRBD2,CASRGAGRSTDTQYF,TGTGCCAGCAGAGGAGCGGGAAGGAGCACAGATACGCAGTATTTT
many,TRBV7-9,TRBJ2-7,NA,CASSPRGQSLYEQYF,TGTGCCAGCAGCCCCCGAGGACAGTCACTTTACGAGCAGTACTTC
few,TRBV7-2,TRBJ2-4,NA,CASSQSGRSLAKNIQYF,TGTGCCAGCAGCCAATCAGGACGGAGCCTAGCCAAAAACATTCAGTACTTC
NA,TRBV24-1,TRBJ2-6,TRBD2,CATSDSLTSGNSGANVLTF,TGTGCCACCAGTGATTCCCTGACTAGCGGAAACTCTGGGGCCAACGTCCTGACTTTC
many,TRBV5-5,TRBJ2-5,NA,CASSLGQLYQETQYF,TGTGCCAGCAGCTTGGGACAGCTGTACCAAGAGACCCAGTACTTC
NA,TRBV20-1,TRBJ2-7,TRBD2,CSAKGNPGLADLGQYF,TGCAGTGCTAAAGGGAATCCGGGACTAGCGGACTTGGGGCAGTACTTC
many,TRBV11-3,TRBJ2-1,TRBD2,CASSLVIAGTYNEQFF,TGTGCCAGCAGCTTAGTGATAGCGGGGACCTACAATGAGCAGTTCTTC
few,TRBV12-3/TRBV12-4,TRBJ2-7,TRBD1,CASTPSQGARGEQYF,TGTGCCAGCACCCCCTCACAGGGGGCGCGGGGCGAGCAGTACTTC
NA,TRBV13,TRBJ2-7,NA,CASSLEGGSSSYEQYF,TGTGCCAGCAGCTTAGAGGGGGGGAGCTCGTCCTACGAGCAGTACTTC
NA,TRBV7-8,TRBJ2-7,TRBD1,CASSLQGARVGEQYF,TGTGCCAGCAGCCTCCAGGGGGCCCGGGTGGGTGAGCAGTACTTC
NA,TRBV7-8,TRBJ2-1,NA,CASSLASGLSYNEQFF,TGTGCCAGCAGCTTAGCTTCAGGGCTCTCCTACAATGAGCAGTTCTTC
NA,TRBV30,TRBJ1-1,NA,CARTASLGTEAFF,TGTGCCAGGACAGCCTCCCTTGGTACTGAAGCTTTCTTT
NA,TRBV12-3/TRBV12-4,TRBJ2-7,NA,CASSFKEGQEQYF,TGTGCCAGCAGTTTTAAGGAAGGCCAGGAGCAGTACTTC
NA,TRBV28,TRBJ1-2,NA,CASSFSASGYTF,TGTGCCAGCAGTTTCTCGGCCAGCGGCTACACCTTC
few,TRBV4-2,TRBJ2-2,TRBD2,CASSQDTSGRADINGELFF,TGTGCCAGCAGCCAAGACACTAGCGGGAGGGCCGATATCAACGGGGAGCTGTTTTTT
few,TRBV7-2,TRBJ2-2,NA,CASSLTGKAGELFF,TGTGCCAGCAGCTTAACAGGGAAGGCCGGGGAGCTGTTTTTT
many,TRBV12-3/TRBV12-4,TRBJ2-3,NA,CASSRARTQYF,TGTGCCAGCAGCCGCGCTCGTACGCAGTATTTT
few,TRBV20-1,TRBJ2-5,NA,CSARNRAGLETQYF,TGCAGTGCTAGAAACCGGGCAGGGTTAGAGACCCAGTACTTC
NA,TRBV15,TRBJ2-1,NA,CATSNLRQDRNEQFF,TGTGCCACCAGCAACCTCCGACAGGATCGCAATGAGCAGTTCTTC
few,TRBV6-5,TRBJ2-1,NA,CASSYYGRGSYNEQFF,TGTGCCAGCAGTTACTACGGCAGGGGTTCCTACAATGAGCAGTTCTTC
few,TRBV29-1,TRBJ2-7,NA,CSVEGVEGDYEQYF,TGCAGCGTTGAAGGCGTGGAGGGGGACTACGAGCAGTACTTC
NA,TRBV6-1,TRBJ2-7,TRBD2,CASSATSGQTYEQYF,TGTGCCAGCAGTGCGACTAGCGGGCAGACCTACGAGCAGTACTTC
NA,TRBV6-5,TRBJ2-1,NA,CASRVRNEQFF,TGTGCCAGCAGGGTACGAAATGAGCAGTTCTTC
NA,TRBV5-4,TRBJ2-1,NA,CASSHPGAGEQFF,TGTGCCAGCAGCCACCCGGGGGCCGGTGAGCAGTTCTTC
few,TRBV24-1,TRBJ2-7,NA,CATSEGDISYEQYF,TGTGCCACCAGTGAAGGGGACATCTCCTACGAGCAGTACTTC
few,TRBV6-2/TRBV6-3,TRBJ2-6,NA,CASTPGGRSGANVLTF,TGTGCCAGCACCCCCGGGGGACGCTCTGGGGCCAACGTCCTGACTTTC
few,TRBV30,TRBJ2-7,NA,CAWSAASYEQYF,TGTGCCTGGAGCGCAGCCTCCTACGAGCAGTACTTC
few,TRBV20-1,TRBJ2-4,NA,CSAHRGGTPKNIQYF,TGCAGTGCCCACAGGGGGGGGACGCCCAAAAACATTCAGTACTTC
few,TRBV6-2/TRBV6-3,TRBJ2-3,NA,CASGKTGGGPDTQYF,TGTGCCAGCGGAAAGACAGGAGGGGGACCAGATACGCAGTATTTT
NA,TRBV6-2/TRBV6-3,TRBJ2-5,NA,CASSYSYRLAAYQETQYF,TGTGCCAGCAGTTACTCGTATCGGTTGGCAGCGTACCAAGAGACCCAGTACTTC
NA,TRBV6-1,TRBJ2-7,NA,CASSEPRGHEQYF,TGTGCCAGCAGTGAACCCAGGGGCCACGAGCAGTACTTC
NA,TRBV7-2,TRBJ2-7,NA,CASSTGPSYEQYF,TGTGCCAGCAGCACCGGGCCCAGTTACGAGCAGTACTTC
NA,TRBV10-3,TRBJ2-2,TRBD2,CATWGLGNTGELFF,TGTGCCACGTGGGGACTAGGAAACACCGGGGAGCTGTTTTTT
NA,TRBV10-2,TRBJ2-3,TRBD2,CASSVSRGETDTQYF,TGCGCCAGCAGTGTCTCGCGGGGGGAGACAGATACGCAGTATTTT
NA,TRBV28,TRBJ1-6,TRBD1,CASSLYVQGASLF,TGTGCCAGCAGTTTATACGTACAGGGGGCATCCCTATTT
NA,TRBV20-1,TRBJ2-7,TRBD2,CSAGPASGGDSSYEQYF,TGCAGTGCCGGGCCGGCTAGCGGGGGAGATAGCTCCTACGAGCAGTACTTC
few,TRBV12-3/TRBV12-4,TRBJ1-2,NA,CASSSQGKNYGYTF,TGTGCCAGCAGTTCTCAGGGGAAGAACTATGGCTACACCTTC
NA,TRBV16,TRBJ1-5,TRBD1,CASSQSDRGGNQPQHF,TGTGCCAGCAGCCAATCTGACAGGGGTGGCAATCAGCCCCAGCATTTT
NA,TRBV27,TRBJ2-1,NA,CASRTFNEQFF,TGTGCCAGCAGGACTTTCAATGAGCAGTTCTTC
NA,TRBV3-1,TRBJ2-1,TRBD2,CASSHSGDQQFF,TGTGCCAGCAGCCATAGCGGGGACCAGCAGTTCTTC
NA,TRBV3-1,TRBJ2-6,NA,CASSQLTGTSGANVLTF,TGTGCCAGCAGCCAACTTACAGGGACTTCAGGGGCCAACGTCCTGACTTTC
few,TRBV7-8,TRBJ1-1,NA,CASSWDRTTEAFF,TGTGCCAGCAGCTGGGACCGGACGACTGAAGCTTTCTTT
NA,TRBV24-1,TRBJ2-7,NA,CATSDANRVGEQYF,TGTGCCACCAGTGACGCGAACAGGGTCGGCGAGCAGTACTTC
NA,TRBV5-1,TRBJ2-5,NA,CASSFRDAQETQYF,TGCGCCAGCAGCTTTAGGGATGCTCAAGAGACCCAGTACTTC
NA,TRBV5-5,TRBJ2-1,NA,CASSRGTQGYEQFF,TGTGCCAGCAGCAGAGGAACCCAAGGATATGAGCAGTTCTTC
few,TRBV18,TRBJ2-1,TRBD2,CASSRTSGSNNEQFF,TGTGCCAGCTCACGGACTAGCGGGAGCAACAATGAGCAGTTCTTC
NA,TRBV6-2/TRBV6-3,TRBJ1-5,NA,CASSLARDYQPQHF,TGTGCCAGCAGTTTGGCCAGGGACTATCAGCCCCAGCATTTT
NA,TRBV12-3/TRBV12-4,TRBJ2-7,NA,CASSQFKDHEQYF,TGTGCCAGCAGCCAATTCAAGGACCACGAGCAGTACTTC
NA,TRBV7-7,TRBJ2-7,NA,CARFSGGTREQYF,TGTGCTAGGTTTTCCGGGGGCACTAGGGAGCAGTACTTC
few,TRBV9,TRBJ2-7,TRBD2,CASSVRAGGSYEQYF,TGTGCCAGCAGCGTACGAGCGGGGGGGTCCTACGAGCAGTACTTC
NA,TRBV6-2/TRBV6-3,TRBJ2-1,TRBD2,CATIRTSGALTNEQFF,TGTGCTACCATTCGGACTAGCGGGGCGTTGACCAATGAGCAGTTCTTC
few,TRBV15,TRBJ2-5,NA,CATSYQWVSEETQYF,TGTGCCACCAGCTACCAGTGGGTGTCCGAAGAGACCCAGTACTTC
few,TRBV30,TRBJ1-1,TRBD1,CAWGDRPNTEAFF,TGTGCCTGGGGGGACAGGCCGAACACTGAAGCTTTCTTT
few,TRBV7-9,TRBJ2-5,NA,CASTTEETQYF,TGTGCCAGCACTACCGAAGAGACCCAGTACTTC
NA,TRBV7-2,TRBJ2-7,NA,CASSTDSSRYEQYF,TGTGCCAGCAGCACGGACAGTTCTCGCTACGAGCAGTACTTC
many,TRBV20-1,TRBJ2-7,TRBD1,CSARDTGGSHEQYF,TGCAGTGCTAGAGATACAGGGGGTAGTCACGAGCAGTACTTC